This paragraph reports one T cell receptor (beta chain). The data stem from a study of T-cell reconstitution after alpha-beta-depleted transplantation in children. The library targeted TCRbeta and was prepared with unique molecular identifiers. TCRdb recomputed calls from the PCR reads with MiXCR, one row per CDR3 protein. The table records a few hundred thousand distinct CDR3 sequences, about a tenth of them present only once. This clonotype was obtained from a human donor who donated a stem cell graft to a child with acute lymphoblastic leukemia. The source material was PBMCs from the stem cell graft donor, sampled from the stem cell graft.

CDR3 sequence (DNA): TGTGCCAGCAGCCCTGGACAGGGATGGGGAGGCTACACCTTC. It specifies CASSPGQGWGGYTF. J is TRBJ1-2 and V is TRBV7-8, with 8 bases that match TRBD1. Germline V gene lookup returns CDR1 SGHVS and CDR2 FQNEAQ. V lost 5 bases and J lost 8; bases outside the gene matches: 10. The CDR3 is 14 amino acids.